This T cell receptor beta chain comes out of a study of T-cell memory formation after mild COVID-19 listed by TCRdb under 2021. Background for the entire study: TCR sequence clusters from the two donors were found to be largely donor specific. In two donors, T-cell clones that expanded and contracted after mild COVID-19 were followed by sequencing TCRalpha and TCRbeta repertoires longitudinally. The cohort was made up of two young adult volunteers, one female and one male, who were previously healthy. The full study reports these points: Contracting CD4+ clones turned up mainly in the CM and EM memory subsets, whereas EMRA was where CD8+ clones were enriched. The second-wave clones that peaked on day 37 were not confirmed to be SARS-CoV-2 specific. Only a couple of mild cases were covered in the study, and larger cohorts including severe cases with pre-infection samples were considered necessary. Some responding clones were detected in pre-infection memory, suggesting pre-existing cross-reactive memory T cells joined the SARS-CoV-2 response. Balanced CD4/CD8 phenotypes were observed for clones contracting from day 15 to 85, whereas a bias towards CD4+ was observed for a second wave of clones expanding from day 15 to 37.

These reads were obtained on an Illumina NovaSeq 6000. TCRalpha and TCRbeta cDNA libraries were built by 5'RACE with constant-segment primers, adding sample barcodes and unique molecular identifiers. Trizol reagent was used to extract RNA from every sample. Library amplification was performed in two PCR steps, and a second sample barcode and Illumina TruSeq adapters were introduced in the second step. Sequencing of libraries was performed on an Illumina NovaSeq with 2 x 150 bp paired-end reads. Under the source paper's analysis protocol: The reads were demultiplexed and collapsed into UMI-guided consensus sequences using migec v1.2.7. With mixcr v2.1.11, UMI consensuses were aligned to TRA and TRB V and J templates and assembled into clonotypes. Expanded or contracted clonotypes were those called significant by both edgeR and NoisET, with noise models trained on biological replicates. For edgeR calls, a false discovery rate-adjusted p below 0.01 and a log2 fold-change threshold of 1 were applied. As an exploratory analysis of dynamics, PCA with hierarchical clustering was applied to max-normalized trajectories of the 1000 most abundant clonotypes. Separately sequenced CD4+ and CD8+ repertoires were used to assign the CD4 or CD8 phenotype of responding clones. TCRdb passed the public sequencing reads through fastp at Q25 and MiXCR, retaining productive beta sequences. Here each entry gathers all rows of one CDR3 protein and keeps the most common genes and DNA. These V and J calls derive from TCRdb rather than the authors' analysis. This sample gives 350,000 to 500,000 distinct CDR3 sequences in total; 23% of them show up just once. The ten largest account for around 13% of the sample.

Ficoll-Paque density gradient centrifugation was the method used to isolate PBMCs. With regard to this clonotype: The antigen it recognizes is unknown. The record has no base qualities; no much larger clone is one base away.

CDR1 SGHRS and CDR2 YFSETQ are derived from the germline V gene. Cut back by 2 bases and 4 bases, the V and J ends lie 11 bases apart. The CDR3, cysteine through phenylalanine, is 14 amino acids long. Left in the record is the CDR3 DNA by itself, 42 bases read in frame from the first base. This clonotype was sampled from an adult woman who had mild COVID-19 (a few samples of this study predate the infection). The sample titles of this study are shuffled in the database, so cell type and time point are left out; the donor was told from shared clones. The sample was PBMCs or a T cell subset sorted from them (not recorded which). This chain joins TRBV5-1 to TRBJ2-3, with no confident D gene call. The DNA sequence follows: TGCGCCAGCAGCTTTGCCCCTACACCAGATACGCAGTATTTT. It translates to CASSFAPTPDTQYF.